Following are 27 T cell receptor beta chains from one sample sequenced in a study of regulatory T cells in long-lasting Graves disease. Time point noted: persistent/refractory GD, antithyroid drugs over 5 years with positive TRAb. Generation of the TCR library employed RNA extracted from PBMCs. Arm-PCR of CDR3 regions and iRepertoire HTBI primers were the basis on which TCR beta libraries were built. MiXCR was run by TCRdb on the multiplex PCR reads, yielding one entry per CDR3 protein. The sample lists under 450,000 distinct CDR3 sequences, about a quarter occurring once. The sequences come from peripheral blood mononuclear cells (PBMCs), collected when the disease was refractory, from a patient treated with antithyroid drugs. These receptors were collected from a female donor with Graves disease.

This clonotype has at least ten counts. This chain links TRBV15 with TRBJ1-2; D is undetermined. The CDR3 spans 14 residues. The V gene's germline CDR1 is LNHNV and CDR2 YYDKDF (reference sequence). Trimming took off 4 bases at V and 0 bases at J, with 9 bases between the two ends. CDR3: CATSKPNPNYGYTF. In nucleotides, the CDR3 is TGTGCCACCAGCAAGCCTAACCCTAACTATGGCTACACCTTC.

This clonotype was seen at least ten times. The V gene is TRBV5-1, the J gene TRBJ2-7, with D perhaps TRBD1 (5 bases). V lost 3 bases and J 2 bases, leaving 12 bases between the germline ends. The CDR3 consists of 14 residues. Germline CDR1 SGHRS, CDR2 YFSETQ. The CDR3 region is CASSWAGRTYEQYF. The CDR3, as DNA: TGCGCCAGCAGCTGGGCAGGGCGGACCTACGAGCAGTACTTC.

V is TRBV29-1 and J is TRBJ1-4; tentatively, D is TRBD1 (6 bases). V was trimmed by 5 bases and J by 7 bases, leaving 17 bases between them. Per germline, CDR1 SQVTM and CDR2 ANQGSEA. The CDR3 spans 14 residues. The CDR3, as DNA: TGCAGCGTTACAACGGGGGGGGCAAGTGAAAAACTGTTTTTT. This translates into CSVTTGGASEKLFF. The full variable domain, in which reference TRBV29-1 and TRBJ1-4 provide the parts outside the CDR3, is SAVISQKPSRDICQRGTSLTIQCQVDSQVTMMFWYRQQPGQSLTLIATANQGSEATYESGFVIDKFPISRPNLTFSTLTVSNMSPEDSSIYLCSVTTGGASEKLFFGSGTQLSVL.

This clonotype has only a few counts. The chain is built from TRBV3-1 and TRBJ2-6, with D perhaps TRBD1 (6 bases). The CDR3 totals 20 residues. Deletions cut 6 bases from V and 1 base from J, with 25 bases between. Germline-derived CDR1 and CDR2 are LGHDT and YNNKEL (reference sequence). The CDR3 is CASSPDDLRDTPSGANVLTF. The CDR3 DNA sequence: TGTGCCAGCAGTCCAGACGACTTGAGGGACACCCCATCTGGGGCCAACGTCCTGACTTTC.

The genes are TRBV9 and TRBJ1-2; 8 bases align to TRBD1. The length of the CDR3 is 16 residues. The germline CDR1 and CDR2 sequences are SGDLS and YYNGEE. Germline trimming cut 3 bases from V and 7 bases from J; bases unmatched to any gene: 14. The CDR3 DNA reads TGTGCCAGCAGCGGCAGGAAACAGGGGGATTCTGCTGGCTACACCTTC. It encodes CASSGRKQGDSAGYTF.

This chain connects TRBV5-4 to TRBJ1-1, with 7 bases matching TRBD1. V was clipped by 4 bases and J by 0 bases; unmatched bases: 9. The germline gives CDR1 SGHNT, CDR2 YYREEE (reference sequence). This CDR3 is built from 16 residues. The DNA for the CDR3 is TGTGCCAGCAGCCGTCCGGGACAGACCATGAACACTGAAGCTTTCTTT. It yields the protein CASSRPGQTMNTEAFF. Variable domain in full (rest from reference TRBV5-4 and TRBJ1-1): ETGVTQSPTHLIKTRGQQVTLRCSSQSGHNTVSWYQQALGQGPQFIFQYYREEENGRGNFPPRFSGLQFPNYSSELNVNALELDDSALYLCASSRPGQTMNTEAFFGQGTRLTVV.

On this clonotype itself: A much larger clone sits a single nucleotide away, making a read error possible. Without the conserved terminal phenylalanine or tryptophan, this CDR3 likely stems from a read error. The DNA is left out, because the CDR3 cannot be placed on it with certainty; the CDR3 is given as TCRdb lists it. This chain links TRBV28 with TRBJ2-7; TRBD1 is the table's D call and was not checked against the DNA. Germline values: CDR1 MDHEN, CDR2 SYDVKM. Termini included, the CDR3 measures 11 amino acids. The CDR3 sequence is CASSFEGTPNL.

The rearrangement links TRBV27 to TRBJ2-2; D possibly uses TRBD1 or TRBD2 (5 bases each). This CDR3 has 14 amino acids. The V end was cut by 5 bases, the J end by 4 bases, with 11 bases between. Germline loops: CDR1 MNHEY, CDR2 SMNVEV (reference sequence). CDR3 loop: CASSIERGTGELFF. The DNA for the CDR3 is TGTGCCAGCAGTATTGAGAGGGGCACCGGGGAGCTGTTTTTT.

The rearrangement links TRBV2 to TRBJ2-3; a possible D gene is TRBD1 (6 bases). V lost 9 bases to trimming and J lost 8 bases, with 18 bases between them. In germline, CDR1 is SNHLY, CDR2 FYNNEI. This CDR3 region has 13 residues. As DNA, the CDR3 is TGTGCCAGAACAGGGTCGGGGAGCGGTACGCAGTATTTT. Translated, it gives CARTGSGSGTQYF.

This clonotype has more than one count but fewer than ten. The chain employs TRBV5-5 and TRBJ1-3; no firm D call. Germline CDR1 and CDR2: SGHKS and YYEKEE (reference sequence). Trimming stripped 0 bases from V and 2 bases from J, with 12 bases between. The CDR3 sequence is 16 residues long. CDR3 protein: CASSLDNPGTGNTIYF. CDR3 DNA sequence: TGTGCCAGCAGCTTGGATAACCCCGGGACTGGAAACACCATATATTTT. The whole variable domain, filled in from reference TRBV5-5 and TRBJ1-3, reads DAGVTQSPTHLIKTRGQQVTLRCSPISGHKSVSWYQQVLGQGPQFIFQYYEKEERGRGNFPDRFSARQFPNYSSELNVNALLLGDSALYLCASSLDNPGTGNTIYFGEGSWLTVV.

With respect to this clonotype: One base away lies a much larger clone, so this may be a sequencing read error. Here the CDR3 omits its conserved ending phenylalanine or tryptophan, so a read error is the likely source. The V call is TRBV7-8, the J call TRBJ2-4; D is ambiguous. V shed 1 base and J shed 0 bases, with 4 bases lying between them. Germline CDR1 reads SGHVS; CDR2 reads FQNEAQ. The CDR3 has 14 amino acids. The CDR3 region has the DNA TGTGCCAGCAGCTTAGAGCGAGCCAAAAACATTCAGTACTAC. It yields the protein CASSLERAKNIQYY.

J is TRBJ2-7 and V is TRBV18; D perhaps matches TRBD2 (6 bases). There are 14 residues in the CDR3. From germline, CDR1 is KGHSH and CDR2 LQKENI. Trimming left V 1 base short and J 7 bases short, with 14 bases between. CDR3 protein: CASSPHSLAWEQYF. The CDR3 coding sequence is TGTGCCAGCTCACCACATAGCCTAGCGTGGGAGCAGTACTTC.

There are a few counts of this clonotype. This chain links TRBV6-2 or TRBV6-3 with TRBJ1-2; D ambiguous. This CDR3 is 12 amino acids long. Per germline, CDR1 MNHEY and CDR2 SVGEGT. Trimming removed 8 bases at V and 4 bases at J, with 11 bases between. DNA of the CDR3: TGTGCCAGCTCGGAGAGTCGCTATGGCTACACCTTC. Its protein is CASSESRYGYTF.

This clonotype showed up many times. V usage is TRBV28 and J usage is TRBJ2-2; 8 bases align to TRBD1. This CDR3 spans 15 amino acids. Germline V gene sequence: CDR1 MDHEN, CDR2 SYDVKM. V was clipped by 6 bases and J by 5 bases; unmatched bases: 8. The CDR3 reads CASSLKGTGTGELFF. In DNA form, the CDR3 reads TGTGCCAGCAGCCTTAAAGGGACAGGAACCGGGGAGCTGTTTTTT.

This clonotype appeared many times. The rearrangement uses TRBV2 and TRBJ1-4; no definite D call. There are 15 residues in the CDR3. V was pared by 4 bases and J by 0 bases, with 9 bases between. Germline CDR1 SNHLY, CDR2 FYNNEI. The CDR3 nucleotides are TGTGCCAGCAGTGTCGAAGTTGCAACTAATGAAAAACTGTTTTTT. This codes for CASSVEVATNEKLFF.

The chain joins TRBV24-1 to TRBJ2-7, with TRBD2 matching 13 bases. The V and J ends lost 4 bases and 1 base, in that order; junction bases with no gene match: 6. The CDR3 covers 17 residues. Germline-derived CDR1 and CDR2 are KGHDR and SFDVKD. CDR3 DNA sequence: TGTGCCACCAGTGAACGGGGACTAGCGGGACCTTCCTACGAGCAGTACTTC. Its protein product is CATSERGLAGPSYEQYF.

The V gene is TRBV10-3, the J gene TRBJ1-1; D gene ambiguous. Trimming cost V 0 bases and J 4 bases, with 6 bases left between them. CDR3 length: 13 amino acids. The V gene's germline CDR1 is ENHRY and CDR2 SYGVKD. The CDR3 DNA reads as TGTGCCATCAGTGAGTCATTTGGCACTGAAGCTTTCTTT. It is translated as CAISESFGTEAFF.

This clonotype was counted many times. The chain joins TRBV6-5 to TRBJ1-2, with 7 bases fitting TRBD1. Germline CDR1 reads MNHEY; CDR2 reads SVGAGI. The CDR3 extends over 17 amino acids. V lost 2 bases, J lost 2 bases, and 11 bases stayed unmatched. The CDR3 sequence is CASSYRSAQGRNYGYTF. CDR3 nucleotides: TGTGCCAGCAGTTACCGGAGTGCACAGGGGCGGAACTATGGCTACACCTTC.

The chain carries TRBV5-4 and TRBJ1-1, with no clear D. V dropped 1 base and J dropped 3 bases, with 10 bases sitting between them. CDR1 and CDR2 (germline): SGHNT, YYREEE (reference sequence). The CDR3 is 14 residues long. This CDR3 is CASSLKGRDTEAFF. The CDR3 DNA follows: TGTGCCAGCAGCTTGAAGGGTAGGGACACTGAAGCTTTCTTT.

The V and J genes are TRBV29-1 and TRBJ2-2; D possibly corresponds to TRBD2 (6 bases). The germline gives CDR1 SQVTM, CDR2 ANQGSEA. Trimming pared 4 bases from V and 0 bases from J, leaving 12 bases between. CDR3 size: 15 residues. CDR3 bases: TGCAGCGTTGTCGTCGGGAGTGCGAACACCGGGGAGCTGTTTTTT. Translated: CSVVVGSANTGELFF.

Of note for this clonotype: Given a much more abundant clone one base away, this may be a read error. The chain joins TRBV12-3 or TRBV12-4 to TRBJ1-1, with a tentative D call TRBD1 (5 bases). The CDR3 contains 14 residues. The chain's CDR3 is CASGLRGVSTEAFF. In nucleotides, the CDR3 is TGTGCCAGCGGTTTGAGGGGAGTAAGCACTGAAGCTTTCTTT.

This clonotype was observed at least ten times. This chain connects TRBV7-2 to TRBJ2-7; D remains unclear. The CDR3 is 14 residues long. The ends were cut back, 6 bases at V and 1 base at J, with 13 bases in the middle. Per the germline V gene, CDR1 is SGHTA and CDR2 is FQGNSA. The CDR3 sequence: CASSLVGRSYEQYF. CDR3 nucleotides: TGTGCCAGCAGTTTGGTGGGCAGGTCCTACGAGCAGTACTTC.

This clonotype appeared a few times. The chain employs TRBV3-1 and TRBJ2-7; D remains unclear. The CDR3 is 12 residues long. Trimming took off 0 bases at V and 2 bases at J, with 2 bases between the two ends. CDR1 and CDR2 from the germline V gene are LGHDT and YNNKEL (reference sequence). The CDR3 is CASSQDPYEQYF. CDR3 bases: TGTGCCAGCAGCCAAGACCCCTACGAGCAGTACTTC.

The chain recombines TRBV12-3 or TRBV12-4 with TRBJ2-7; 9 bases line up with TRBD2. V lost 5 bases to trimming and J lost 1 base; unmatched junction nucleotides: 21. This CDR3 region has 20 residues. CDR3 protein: CASSPFVGQGKSGRSYEQYF. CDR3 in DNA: TGTGCCAGCAGTCCCTTCGTAGGGCAGGGAAAGAGCGGGAGGTCCTACGAGCAGTACTTC.

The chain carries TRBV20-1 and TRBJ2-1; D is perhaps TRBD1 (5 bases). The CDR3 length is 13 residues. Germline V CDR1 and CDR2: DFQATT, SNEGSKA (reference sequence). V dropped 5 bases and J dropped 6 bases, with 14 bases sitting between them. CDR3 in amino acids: CSARSRTSNEQFF. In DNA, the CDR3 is TGCAGTGCTCGGAGCCGGACAAGCAATGAGCAGTTCTTC.

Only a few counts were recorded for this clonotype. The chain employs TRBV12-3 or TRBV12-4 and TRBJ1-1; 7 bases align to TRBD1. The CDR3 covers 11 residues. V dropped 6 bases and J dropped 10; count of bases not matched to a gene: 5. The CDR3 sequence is CASSLGTAAFF. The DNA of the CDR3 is TGTGCCAGCAGCCTAGGGACAGCAGCTTTCTTT.

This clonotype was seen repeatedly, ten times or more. The CDR3: CASSYDRASYEQYF. CDR3 DNA sequence: TGTGCCAGCAGTTACGACAGGGCCTCCTACGAGCAGTACTTC. The V call is TRBV6-5, the J call TRBJ2-7, with 7 nucleotides matching TRBD1. V lost 2 bases to trimming and J lost 0 bases; unmatched junction nucleotides: 1. This CDR3 has 14 residues. In germline, CDR1 is MNHEY, CDR2 SVGAGI.